One and the same sample provided the 20 T cell receptor beta chains below, sequenced in a study of blood T cell repertoires in COVID-19. TCRdb keeps only in-frame clones here, not all; method: immunoSEQ multiplex PCR. The table includes around 150,000 clones, roughly four fifths detected once. The sequenced sample was peripheral blood. All receptors come from a woman aged 80 or over with acute or convalescent COVID-19.

The CDR3 sequence: CASSIGTNQPQHF. CDR3 DNA: TGTGCCAGTAGTATCGGGACAAATCAGCCCCAGCATTTT. The chain couples TRBV19 to TRBJ1-5, with D perhaps TRBD1 (6 bases). Germline V CDR1 and CDR2: LNHDA, SQIVND (reference sequence). Between the trimmed V and J ends, which lost 3 bases and 4 bases, there was a span of 7 bases. CDR3 size: 13 residues.

This clone was seen just once. The rearrangement uses TRBV10-3 and TRBJ2-1; 7 bases are shared with TRBD2. The CDR3 sequence is 14 residues long. The trim removed 4 bases at V and 7 bases at J, leaving 7 bases unmatched. Germline values: CDR1 ENHRY, CDR2 SYGVKD. The CDR3 DNA follows: TGTGCCATCAGTGCTAGCGGAACCCTAAATGAGCAGTTCTTC. This translates into CAISASGTLNEQFF.

The chain employs TRBV2 and TRBJ2-2; TRBD1 matches 10 bases. The CDR3 is made up of 15 amino acids. V shed 5 bases, J shed 7 bases, and the junction held 7 bases outside the gene matches. The germline V gene has CDR1 SNHLY and CDR2 FYNNEI. The CDR3 DNA follows: TGTGCCAGCAGTCGGGACAGGGGTTTTGGCGGGGAGCTGTTTTTT. The encoded protein is CASSRDRGFGGELFF.

J is TRBJ2-1 and V is TRBV6-1; TRBD2 aligns across 9 bases. CDR1 MNHNS and CDR2 SASEGT come from the germline V gene. CDR3 length equals 16 residues. After removal of 1 base from V and 2 bases from J, the junction contained 3 bases not matched to a gene. The CDR3 spells CASSEGGRAPYNEQFF. As DNA, the CDR3 is TGTGCCAGCAGTGAAGGCGGGAGGGCCCCCTACAATGAGCAGTTCTTC.

V usage is TRBV2 and J usage is TRBJ2-7; D is perhaps TRBD1 (5 bases). This CDR3 is 13 amino acids long. V dropped 3 bases and J dropped 5 bases, with 11 bases sitting between them. Germline V gene lookup returns CDR1 SNHLY and CDR2 FYNNEI. The CDR3 nucleotides are TGTGCCAGCAGTGATACGGGCAGGGACGAGCAGTACTTC. Translation gives CASSDTGRDEQYF.

The chain links TRBV27 to TRBJ2-7; 7 bases match TRBD1. Trimming cost V 0 bases and J 11 bases; bases outside gene matches: 10. CDR1 is MNHEY and CDR2 is SMNVEV in the germline V gene (reference sequence). This CDR3 is 14 amino acids long. The CDR3 reads CASSLSLERGHKYF. The CDR3, as DNA: TGTGCCAGCAGTTTATCCCTCGAGAGGGGGCACAAGTACTTC.

The chain recombines TRBV11-2 with TRBJ1-2; the D is unclear. There are 14 residues in the CDR3. Trimming removed 0 bases at V and 7 bases at J, with 12 bases between. CDR1 and CDR2 (germline): SGHAT, FQNNGV. CDR3 sequence: CASSLELGLGGYTF. CDR3 nucleotide sequence: TGTGCCAGCAGCTTAGAGTTGGGCCTCGGTGGCTACACCTTC.

The chain uses TRBV5-4 and TRBJ2-4; 16 nucleotides line up with TRBD2. V was pared by 4 bases and J by 8 bases, with 9 bases of the junction left unmatched. Germline-derived CDR1 and CDR2 are SGHNT and YYREEE (reference sequence). The CDR3 totals 17 residues. CDR3 sequence (DNA): TGTGCCAGCAGCCCGGGACTAGCGGGAGGGATAGAGGACATTCAGTACTTC. Translation: CASSPGLAGGIEDIQYF. Combining the CDR3 with reference TRBV5-4 and TRBJ2-4 gives the whole variable domain ETGVTQSPTHLIKTRGQQVTLRCSSQSGHNTVSWYQQALGQGPQFIFQYYREEENGRGNFPPRFSGLQFPNYSSELNVNALELDDSALYLCASSPGLAGGIEDIQYFGAGTRLSVL.

The rearrangement joins TRBV5-1 to TRBJ2-2; 12 nucleotides line up with TRBD1. V dropped 4 bases and J dropped 8; count of bases not matched to a gene: 9. CDR1 is SGHRS, CDR2 YFSETQ, per germline. The CDR3 runs to 16 residues. The CDR3, as DNA: TGCGCCAGCAGCACCGGGGACAGGGGGCGCGCGGGGGAGCTGTTTTTT. Its protein is CASSTGDRGRAGELFF.

This clone was detected only a few times. This sequence joins TRBV19 and TRBJ2-3, with TRBD1 matching over 8 bases. The CDR3 totals 13 residues. V shed 5 bases, J shed 4 bases, and the junction held 2 bases outside the gene matches. Germline CDR1 and CDR2: LNHDA and SQIVND (reference sequence). The CDR3 loop is CASSEQGADTQYF. The CDR3 nucleotides read TGTGCCAGTAGTGAACAGGGGGCAGATACGCAGTATTTT.

The rearrangement joins TRBV18 to TRBJ1-3; the match to TRBD1 covers 8 bases. CDR3 length equals 14 residues. After removal of 3 bases from V and 7 bases from J, the junction contained 5 bases not matched to a gene. Per germline, CDR1 KGHSH and CDR2 LQKENI. The CDR3 loop is CASSPWTGRNTIYF. As DNA, the CDR3 is TGTGCCAGCTCACCTTGGACAGGGCGGAACACCATATATTTT.

The V and J genes are TRBV2 and TRBJ1-2; tentative D call: TRBD1 (5 bases). The CDR3 spans 13 residues. Germline CDR1 is SNHLY and CDR2 is FYNNEI. The ends were cut back, 8 bases at V and 3 bases at J, with 13 bases in the middle. CDR3 sequence (DNA): TGTGCCAGCGGGGGAGGGGCCTACTATGGCTACACCTTC. It translates to CASGGGAYYGYTF.

The rearrangement joins TRBV3-1 (or the pseudogene TRBV3-2) to TRBJ1-1; 7 nucleotides line up with TRBD1. Per the germline V gene, CDR1 is LGHDT and CDR2 is YNNKEL (reference sequence). CDR3 size: 13 residues. V lost 4 bases and J lost 10; bases outside the gene matches: 9. CDR3 sequence (DNA): TGTGCCAGCAGCCTCCGATCAGGGGGTACAGCTTTCTTT. This gives the protein CASSLRSGGTAFF.

CDR3 loop: CASSDGQGANSPLHF. As DNA, the CDR3 is TGTGCCAGCAGTGATGGACAGGGGGCCAATTCACCCCTCCACTTT. This chain links TRBV25-1 with TRBJ1-6; 11 bases are shared with TRBD1. Germline V CDR1 and CDR2: MGHDK, SYGVNS. The CDR3 extends over 15 amino acids. J was trimmed by 7 bases and V by 3 bases; bases with no gene match: 2.

V and J are TRBV5-1 and TRBJ1-2; tentatively, D is TRBD1 (5 bases). The CDR3 has 13 amino acids. V was clipped by 1 base and J by 7 bases, with 11 bases between them. CDR1 is SGHRS and CDR2 is YFSETQ in the germline V gene. This CDR3 is CASSLMEGFGYTF. Written as DNA, the CDR3 is TGCGCCAGCAGCTTGATGGAGGGGTTTGGCTACACCTTC.

J is TRBJ2-1 and V is TRBV14; TRBD2 might be the D (7 bases). Trimming pared 7 bases from V and 15 bases from J, leaving 28 bases between. Germline V gene lookup returns CDR1 SGHDN and CDR2 FVKESK. CDR3 length: 15 residues. The CDR3 is CASTTGRGTRANPFF. DNA for the CDR3: TGTGCCAGCACCACGGGGAGGGGGACGAGGGCCAATCCGTTCTTC.

The chain recombines TRBV6-5 with TRBJ2-7; D remains unclear. Trimming took 7 bases from V and 3 from J, leaving 7 bases between them. In germline, CDR1 is MNHEY, CDR2 SVGAGI. CDR3 size: 11 residues. The CDR3 protein is CASTGFYEQYF. The CDR3 bases are TGTGCCAGCACAGGTTTCTACGAGCAGTACTTC.

The chain has TRBV7-2 and TRBJ2-3; TRBD1 matches 8 bases. Germline lookup yields CDR1 SGHTA and CDR2 FQGNSA. Germline trimming cut 4 bases from V and 2 bases from J; bases unmatched to any gene: 8. The CDR3 extends over 16 amino acids. The CDR3 here is CASSSGQGPVTDTQYF. CDR3 DNA sequence: TGTGCCAGCAGCTCCGGACAGGGACCCGTCACAGATACGCAGTATTTT.

The chain links TRBV24-1 to TRBJ2-5; D possibly corresponds to TRBD1 (5 bases). Trimming cost V 7 bases and J 5 bases, with 10 bases left between them. This CDR3 has 12 residues. The germline V gene has CDR1 KGHDR and CDR2 SFDVKD. The CDR3 here is CATRPPGETQYF. In DNA, the CDR3 is TGTGCCACCAGACCCCCAGGGGAGACCCAGTACTTC.

The rearrangement links TRBV21-1 to TRBJ1-2; the D call TRBD1 from the table was never checked on the DNA. TRBV21-1 is a known pseudogene. The length of the CDR3 is 16 residues. Here the CDR3 DNA reads TGTGCCAGCAGCCAGGACAGGGCTAACATTAACTATGGCTACACCTTC. It specifies CASSQDRANINYGYTF.